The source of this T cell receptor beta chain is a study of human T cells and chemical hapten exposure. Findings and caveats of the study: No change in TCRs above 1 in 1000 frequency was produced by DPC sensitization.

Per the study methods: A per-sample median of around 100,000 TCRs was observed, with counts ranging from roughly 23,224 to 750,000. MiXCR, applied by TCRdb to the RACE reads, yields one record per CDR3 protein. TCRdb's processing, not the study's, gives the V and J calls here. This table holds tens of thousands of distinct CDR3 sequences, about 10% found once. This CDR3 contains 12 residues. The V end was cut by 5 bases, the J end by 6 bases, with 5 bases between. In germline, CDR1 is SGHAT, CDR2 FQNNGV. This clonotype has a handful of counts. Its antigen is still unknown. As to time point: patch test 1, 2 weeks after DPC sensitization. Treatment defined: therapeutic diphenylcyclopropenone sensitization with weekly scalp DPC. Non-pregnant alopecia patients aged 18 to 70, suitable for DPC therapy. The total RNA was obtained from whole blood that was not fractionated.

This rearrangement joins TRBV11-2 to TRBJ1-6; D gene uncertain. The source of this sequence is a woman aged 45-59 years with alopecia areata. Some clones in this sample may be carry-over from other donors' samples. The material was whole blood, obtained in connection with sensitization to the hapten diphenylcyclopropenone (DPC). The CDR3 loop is CASSPSNSPLHF. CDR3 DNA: TGTGCCAGCAGCCCGAGTAATTCACCCCTCCACTTT. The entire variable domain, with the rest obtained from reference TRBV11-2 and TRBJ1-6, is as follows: EAGVAQSPRYKIIEKRQSVAFWCNPISGHATLYWYQQILGQGPKLLIQFQNNGVVDDSQLPKDRFSAERLKGVDSTLKIQPAKLEDSAVYLCASSPSNSPLHFGNGTRLTVT.